This T cell receptor (beta chain) was recovered during a study of Ad26.COV2.S vaccination and SARS-CoV-2 variants. This CDR3 region has 16 residues. Germline lookup yields CDR1 LGHDT and CDR2 YNNKEL (reference sequence). With 4 bases clipped from V and 1 base from J, the junction kept 9 bases outside the gene matches. This clone was seen once. Treatment here: 15 to 20 received Ad26.COV2.S at low or high dose, single or two shots; several received placebo; per-sample allocation not given. The samples date from day 63 after the first vaccine or placebo injection. Libraries were prepared by immunoSEQ multiplex PCR; TCRdb keeps only in-frame clonotypes and omits some of them. The table lists fewer than 600,000 clones, roughly nine tenths of them singletons.

The chain recombines TRBV3-1 (or the pseudogene TRBV3-2) with TRBJ1-1, with 7 positions matching TRBD1. The material sequenced was peripheral blood, taken in a trial of Ad26.COV2.S vaccine versus placebo. This TCR came from a person aged 18-65 years who received the Ad26.COV2.S COVID-19 vaccine or a placebo. The CDR3 nucleotides are TGTGCCAGCAGCCCCTGGACAGGTAGGAGGAACACTGAAGCTTTCTTT. It codes for CASSPWTGRRNTEAFF.